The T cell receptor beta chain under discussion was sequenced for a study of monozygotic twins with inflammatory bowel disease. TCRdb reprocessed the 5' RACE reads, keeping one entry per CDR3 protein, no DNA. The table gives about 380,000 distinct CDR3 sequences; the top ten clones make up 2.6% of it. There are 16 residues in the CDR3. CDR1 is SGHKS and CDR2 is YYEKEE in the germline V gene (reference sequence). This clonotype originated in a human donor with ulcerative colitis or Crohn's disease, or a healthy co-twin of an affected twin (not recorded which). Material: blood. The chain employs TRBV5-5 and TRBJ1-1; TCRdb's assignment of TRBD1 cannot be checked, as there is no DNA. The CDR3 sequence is CASSLTEQGWNTEAFF.